The rows below give T cell receptor beta chains drawn from one sample of a study of blood T cells in healthy people across ages. TCRdb redid the calling of the 5' RACE reads with MiXCR, one entry per CDR3 protein. This table holds 1 million or so distinct CDR3 sequences, around 43% found once. Sequencing was done on a sample of blood. The source of these receptors is an older woman in good health. CDR3s include the opening cysteine and the closing phenylalanine or tryptophan.

V gene,J gene,CDR3 protein
TRBV20-1,TRBJ1-5,CSASFSGGGSQPQHF
TRBV9,TRBJ2-1,CASSVDGGSGYNEQFF
TRBV6-5,TRBJ2-1,CASSNLEGGEQFF
TRBV13,TRBJ2-7,CASSQVAVGGAYEQYF
TRBV5-1,TRBJ2-1,CASSLGTSGIGYNEQFF
TRBV5-1,TRBJ1-1,CASSLTGQLNTEAFF
TRBV5-1,TRBJ2-1,CASSLGSEQFF
TRBV3-1,TRBJ1-1,CASSQGWARSMNTEAFF
TRBV15,TRBJ1-6,CATSHGQINSPLHF
TRBV29-1,TRBJ2-5,CSVVSTLGTAYLETQYF
TRBV6-2/TRBV6-3,TRBJ2-7,CASSLGTISSYEQYF
TRBV12-3/TRBV12-4,TRBJ2-7,CASSPGLAGDQEAQYF
TRBV20-1,TRBJ2-1,CSGWGRNEQFF
TRBV7-2,TRBJ2-4,CASSPPGGSLAKNIQYF
TRBV7-2,TRBJ2-5,CASSLAPRGKQETQYF
TRBV29-1,TRBJ2-1,CSAHRPTSGRSNEQFF
TRBV9,TRBJ1-2,CASSVAWGTYGYTF
TRBV20-1,TRBJ2-7,CSARGAVYEQYF
TRBV20-1,TRBJ1-2,CSAHRSGGYTF
TRBV11-1,TRBJ1-2,CASSRTGGGGYTF
TRBV7-2,TRBJ1-1,CASSPQQGSGTEAFF
TRBV15,TRBJ2-1,CATSNRHEQFF
TRBV11-3,TRBJ2-7,CASSSSGMHEQYF
TRBV11-2,TRBJ2-2,CASSPGLVAPGELFF
TRBV20-1,TRBJ2-1,CSAQVGGKSLDPRSSYNEQFF
TRBV9,TRBJ2-1,CASSVGGGGSYNEQFF